The 19 T cell receptor beta chains below all came from one sample that was sequenced in a study of early T cells in non-severe SARS-CoV-2 infection. Using its own MiXCR run on the 5' RACE reads, TCRdb lists one record per CDR3 protein. Here the sample spans approximately 71,000 distinct CDR3 sequences, 9.5% to 15% being singletons. The material was whole blood, obtained at baseline. These receptors all come from an adult who was a healthcare worker with PCR-confirmed SARS-CoV-2 infection or an uninfected control (not recorded which).

The rearrangement links TRBV12-3 or TRBV12-4 to TRBJ1-4; D is ambiguous. CDR3 length: 16 amino acids. Trimming stripped 4 bases from V and 6 bases from J, with 18 bases between. CDR3 nucleotides: TGTGCCAGCAGTTCCATGGGCCGGGCGTCGGATGAAAAACTGTTTTTT. Protein sequence: CASSSMGRASDEKLFF.

This clonotype was observed at least ten times. The J gene is TRBJ2-2, the V gene TRBV5-1; 7 nucleotides line up with TRBD1. V lost 0 bases to trimming and J lost 1 base; unmatched junction nucleotides: 6. Looked up from germline, CDR1 is SGHRS and CDR2 is YFSETQ. This CDR3 has 17 residues. CDR3 in DNA: TGCGCCAGCAGCTTGGTGCGGACAGGTGGGAACACCGGGGAGCTGTTTTTT. This sequence encodes CASSLVRTGGNTGELFF. Complete variable domain (other parts from reference TRBV5-1 and TRBJ2-2): KAGVTQTPRYLIKTRGQQVTLSCSPISGHRSVSWYQQTPGQGLQFLFEYFSETQRNKGNFPGRFSGRQFSNSRSEMNVSTLELGDSALYLCASSLVRTGGNTGELFFGEGSRLTVL.

The chain has TRBV7-3 and TRBJ2-1; D is possibly TRBD2 (7 bases). The CDR3 runs to 16 residues. Germline CDR1 and CDR2: SGHTA and FQGTGA. Trimming cost V 0 bases and J 5 bases, with 14 bases left between them. DNA for the CDR3: TGTGCCAGCAGCTTAACTGGGGGGGCCGGTGACAATGAGCAGTTCTTC. This gives the protein CASSLTGGAGDNEQFF.

V is TRBV4-1 and J is TRBJ2-7, with a possible D match to TRBD1 (5 bases). The germline gives CDR1 MGHRA, CDR2 YSYEKL. This CDR3 comprises 16 residues. Trimming took off 0 bases at V and 3 bases at J, with 15 bases between the two ends. The CDR3 DNA follows: TGCGCCAGCAGCCAAGATACCGATCGGACAAACTACGAGCAGTACTTC. Protein sequence: CASSQDTDRTNYEQYF.

The chain recombines TRBV11-3 with TRBJ2-3; TRBD2 matches 11 bases. The J segment lost 3 bases and the V segment lost 5 bases, leaving 4 bases of the junction unmatched. The CDR3 runs to 15 residues. Germline CDR1 and CDR2: SGHNT and YENEEA. CDR3 amino acids: CASSRGLAETDTQYF. CDR3 sequence (DNA): TGTGCCAGCAGCCGGGGACTAGCGGAAACAGATACGCAGTATTTT.

The gene calls are TRBV7-8 and TRBJ1-6; weak D call: TRBD1 (5 bases). The CDR3 length is 14 residues. Trimming removed 6 bases at V and 5 bases at J, with 11 bases between. Germline-derived CDR1 and CDR2 are SGHVS and FQNEAQ. The DNA of the CDR3 is TGTGCCAGCAGGGTCAGGGAGGATAATTCACCCCTCCACTTT. Its protein is CASRVREDNSPLHF.

This clonotype was seen repeatedly, ten times or more. The chain has TRBV18 and TRBJ1-1, with D unresolved. This CDR3 is 13 amino acids long. Germline lookup yields CDR1 KGHSH and CDR2 LQKENI. The V end was cut by 6 bases, the J end by 4 bases, with 12 bases between. Here the CDR3 DNA reads TGTGCCAGCTCCTCATCCTCCACCACTGAAGCTTTCTTT. Translated: CASSSSSTTEAFF.

The chain combines TRBV7-6 with TRBJ1-2; D is undetermined. This CDR3 has 13 residues. The germline gives CDR1 SGHVS, CDR2 FNYEAQ. V lost 5 bases and J lost 8, with 15 bases in between. CDR3 residues: CASSPRTGQGYTF. In nucleotides, the CDR3 is TGTGCCAGCAGCCCCCGGACGGGTCAAGGCTACACCTTC.

The genes are TRBV5-1 and TRBJ2-5; maybe TRBD2 (5 bases). CDR1 SGHRS and CDR2 YFSETQ come from the germline V gene. V lost 2 bases and J lost 1, with 9 bases in between. This CDR3 spans 14 amino acids. CDR3 sequence (DNA): TGCGCCAGCAGCTTTCCGGGATCCCAAGAGACCCAGTACTTC. It translates to CASSFPGSQETQYF.

The J gene is TRBJ2-5, the V gene TRBV9; D assignment may be TRBD1 or TRBD2 (5 bases each). The CDR3 runs to 14 residues. V shed 1 base and J shed 4 bases, with 11 bases lying between them. Germline V lookup: CDR1 SGDLS, CDR2 YYNGEE. The CDR3 spells CASSVRGEGETQYF. The CDR3, as DNA: TGTGCCAGCAGCGTAAGGGGAGAAGGAGAGACCCAGTACTTC.

This clonotype was found a few times. The chain combines TRBV2 with TRBJ2-2; D not certain. The germline V gene encodes CDR1 SNHLY and CDR2 FYNNEI. Trimming shortened V by 1 base and J by 4 bases, and 10 bases separated the two germline ends. This CDR3 comprises 15 residues. CDR3 in DNA: TGTGCCAGCAGTGAAGAGGGTCCGGGCACCGGGGAGCTGTTTTTT. This sequence encodes CASSEEGPGTGELFF. Filled out from reference TRBV2 and TRBJ2-2, the complete variable domain reads EPEVTQTPSHQVTQMGQEVILRCVPISNHLYFYWYRQILGQKVEFLVSFYNNEISEKSEIFDDQFSVERPDGSNFTLKIRSTKLEDSAMYFCASSEEGPGTGELFFGEGSRLTVL.

This sequence joins TRBV7-9 and TRBJ2-7; 8 bases map to TRBD1. The CDR3 has 12 amino acids. V shed 7 bases and J 5 bases; nucleotides not matched to a gene: 4. From germline, CDR1 is SEHNR and CDR2 FQNEAQ (reference sequence). Written as DNA, the CDR3 is TGTGCCAGCACCCCACAGGGGGACGAGCAGTACTTC. This sequence encodes CASTPQGDEQYF.

This clonotype was observed a few times. The J gene is TRBJ2-5, the V gene TRBV3-1; TRBD1 aligns across 7 bases. The trim removed 0 bases at V and 5 bases at J, leaving 3 bases unmatched. The germline gives CDR1 LGHDT, CDR2 YNNKEL (reference sequence). This CDR3 comprises 14 residues. The CDR3 region is CASSQDTGVETQYF. CDR3 nucleotide sequence: TGTGCCAGCAGCCAAGATACAGGGGTGGAGACCCAGTACTTC.

The genes are TRBV5-1 and TRBJ1-1, with 7 bases matching TRBD1. CDR3 length equals 14 residues. V lost 4 bases, J lost 4 bases, and 7 bases stayed unmatched. Germline assignment: CDR1 SGHRS and CDR2 YFSETQ. The CDR3 here is CASSVSGGSTEAFF. The CDR3 coding sequence is TGCGCCAGCAGCGTTTCAGGGGGTTCCACTGAAGCTTTCTTT. The full variable domain, in which reference TRBV5-1 and TRBJ1-1 provide the parts outside the CDR3, is KAGVTQTPRYLIKTRGQQVTLSCSPISGHRSVSWYQQTPGQGLQFLFEYFSETQRNKGNFPGRFSGRQFSNSRSEMNVSTLELGDSALYLCASSVSGGSTEAFFGQGTRLTVV.

This clonotype occurred a few times. The genes are TRBV10-3 and TRBJ1-1, with a tentative D call TRBD1 (5 bases). The germline V and J ends were trimmed by 3 bases and 4 bases, with 12 bases remaining between them. The CDR3 is made up of 14 amino acids. Germline assignment: CDR1 ENHRY and CDR2 SYGVKD. In DNA, the CDR3 is TGTGCCATCAGTGATCCGGGGGAGAGCACTGAAGCTTTCTTT. Its translation: CAISDPGESTEAFF.

The chain is built from TRBV7-2 and TRBJ2-1, with D tentatively TRBD1 (5 bases). CDR1 SGHTA and CDR2 FQGNSA come from the germline V gene. The CDR3 runs to 15 residues. Trimming removed 8 bases from V and 0 bases from J, with 14 bases in between. CDR3 bases: TGTGCCAGCCGAGTGGGCGACAGCTCCTACAATGAGCAGTTCTTC. Its translation is CASRVGDSSYNEQFF.

The V call is TRBV12-3 or TRBV12-4, the J call TRBJ2-2; D is perhaps TRBD2 (6 bases). V lost 1 base and J 9 bases, leaving 12 bases between the germline ends. The CDR3 totals 14 residues. As DNA, the CDR3 is TGTGCCAGCAGTTTAGGCGGGGCATCCCGGGAGCTGTTTTTT. Translating it yields CASSLGGASRELFF.

Only a few counts were recorded for this clonotype. The chain is built from TRBV5-1 and TRBJ1-2; D gene uncertain. The CDR3 consists of 13 residues. V was trimmed by 0 bases and J by 7 bases, leaving 10 bases between them. Germline lookup yields CDR1 SGHRS and CDR2 YFSETQ. CDR3 sequence (DNA): TGCGCCAGCAGCTTGGACGGGAATCTTGGCTACACCTTC. It is translated as CASSLDGNLGYTF.

This clonotype was seen a few times. This chain joins TRBV5-6 and TRBJ1-2; 8 bases line up with TRBD1. There are 13 residues in the CDR3. Germline CDR1 SGHDT, CDR2 YYEEEE. The V and J ends lost 4 bases and 8 bases, in that order; junction bases with no gene match: 7. The CDR3 bases are TGTGCCAGCAGCCGGACAGGGCGGTTCGGCTACACCTTC. It encodes CASSRTGRFGYTF.